This TCR beta chain originates from a study of OX40 agonist ivuxolimab in advanced cancers. TCRdb's table, derived via immunoSEQ multiplex PCR, lists solely in-frame clones and lacks some. Found here are about 98,000 clones, 85% to 95% of them singletons; the top ten hold 0.2% to 0.3%. Study conclusions and caveats: CD4+ T cells averaged fewer expanded clones than CD8+ T cells. At doses 0.1 to 3.0 mg/kg, CD4+ and CD8+ clones expanded.

This clone has a handful of counts. Antigen unknown. The V end lost 7 bases, the J end lost 0 bases, and 10 bases lay between the germline ends. CDR3 length: 15 residues. Germline V gene sequence: CDR1 SGHTA, CDR2 FQGNSA. The TCR was taken from an adult with an advanced solid tumor such as melanoma, head and neck, liver or kidney cancer. V and J are TRBV7-2 and TRBJ1-6; the D is unclear. The sequenced sample was CD4+ or CD8+ T cells sorted from blood, obtained in a trial of the OX40 agonist ivuxolimab. CDR3 amino acids: CASTLMSSYNSPLHF. CDR3 nucleotide sequence: TGTGCCAGCACCCTGATGAGCTCCTATAATTCACCCCTCCACTTT. The entire variable domain, with the rest obtained from reference TRBV7-2 and TRBJ1-6, is as follows: GAGVSQSPSNKVTEKGKDVELRCDPISGHTALYWYRQSLGQGLEFLIYFQGNSAPDKSGLPSDRFSAERTGGSVSTLTIQRTQQEDSAVYLCASTLMSSYNSPLHFGNGTRLTVT.